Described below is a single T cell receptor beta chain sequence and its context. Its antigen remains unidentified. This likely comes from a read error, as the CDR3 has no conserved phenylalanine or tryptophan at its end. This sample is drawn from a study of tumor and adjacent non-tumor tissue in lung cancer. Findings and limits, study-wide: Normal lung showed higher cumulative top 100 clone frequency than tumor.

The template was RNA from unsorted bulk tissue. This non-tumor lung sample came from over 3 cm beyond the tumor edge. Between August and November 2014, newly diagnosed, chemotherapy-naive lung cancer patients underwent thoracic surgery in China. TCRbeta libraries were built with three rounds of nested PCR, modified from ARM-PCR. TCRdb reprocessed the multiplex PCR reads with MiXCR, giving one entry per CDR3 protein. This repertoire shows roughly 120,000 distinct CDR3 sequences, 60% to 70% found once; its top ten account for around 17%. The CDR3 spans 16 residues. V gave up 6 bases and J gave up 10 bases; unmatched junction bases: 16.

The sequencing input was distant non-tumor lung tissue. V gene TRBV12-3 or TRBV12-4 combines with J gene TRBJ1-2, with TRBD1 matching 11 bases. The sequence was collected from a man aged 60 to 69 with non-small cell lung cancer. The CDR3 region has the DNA TGTGCCAGCAGATATGGGACAGGGGGTGCCCTAGGCGTCTACACCCTC. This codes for CASRYGTGGALGVYTL.